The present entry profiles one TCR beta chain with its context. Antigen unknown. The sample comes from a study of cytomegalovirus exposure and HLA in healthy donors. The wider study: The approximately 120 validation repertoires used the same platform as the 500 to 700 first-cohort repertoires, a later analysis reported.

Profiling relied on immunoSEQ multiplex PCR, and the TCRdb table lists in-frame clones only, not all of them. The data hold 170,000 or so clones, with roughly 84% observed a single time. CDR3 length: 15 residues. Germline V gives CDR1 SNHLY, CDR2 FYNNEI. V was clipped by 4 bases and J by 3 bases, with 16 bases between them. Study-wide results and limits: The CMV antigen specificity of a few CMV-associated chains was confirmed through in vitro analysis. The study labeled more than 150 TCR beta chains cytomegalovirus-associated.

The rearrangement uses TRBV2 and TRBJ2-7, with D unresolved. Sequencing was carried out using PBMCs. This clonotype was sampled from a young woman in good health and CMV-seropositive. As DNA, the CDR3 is TGTGCCAGCAGTGTGGGCAGTGATAGATACTACGAGCAGTACTTC. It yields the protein CASSVGSDRYYEQYF.